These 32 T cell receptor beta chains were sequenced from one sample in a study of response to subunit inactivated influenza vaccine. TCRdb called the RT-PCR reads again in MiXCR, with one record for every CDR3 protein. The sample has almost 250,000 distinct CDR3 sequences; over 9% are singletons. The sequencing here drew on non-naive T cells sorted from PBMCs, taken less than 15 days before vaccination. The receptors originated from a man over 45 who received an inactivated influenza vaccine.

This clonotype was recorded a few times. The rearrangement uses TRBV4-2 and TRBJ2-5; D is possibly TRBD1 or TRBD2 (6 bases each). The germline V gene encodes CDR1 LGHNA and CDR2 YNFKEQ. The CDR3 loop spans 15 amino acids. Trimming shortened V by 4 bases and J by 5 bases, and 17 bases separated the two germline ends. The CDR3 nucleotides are TGTGCCAGCAGCCGTGAACAGGGTGGGAGGGAGACCCAGTACTTC. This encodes CASSREQGGRETQYF.

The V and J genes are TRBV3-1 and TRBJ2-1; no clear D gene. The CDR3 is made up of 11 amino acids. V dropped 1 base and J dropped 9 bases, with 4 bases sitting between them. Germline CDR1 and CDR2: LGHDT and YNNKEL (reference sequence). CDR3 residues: CASSQAGEQFF. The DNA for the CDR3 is TGTGCCAGCAGCCAAGCGGGTGAGCAGTTCTTC.

In DNA form, the CDR3 reads TGTGCCAGCAGTTACTCGATCGATAGGGGTGACGACCGGTATACGCAGTATTTT. This translates into CASSYSIDRGDDRYTQYF. The chain has TRBV6-5 and TRBJ2-3; a weak D match, TRBD1 (5 bases). The CDR3 covers 18 residues. Germline CDR1 MNHEY, CDR2 SVGAGI. Trimming pared 0 bases from V and 7 bases from J, leaving 23 bases between.

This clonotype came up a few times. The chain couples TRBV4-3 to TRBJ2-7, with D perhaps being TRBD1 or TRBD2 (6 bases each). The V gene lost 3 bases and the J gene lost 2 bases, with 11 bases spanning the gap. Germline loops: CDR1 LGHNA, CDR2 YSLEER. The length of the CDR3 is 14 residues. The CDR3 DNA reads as TGCGCCAGCAGCCAGACAGGAGGGACCTACGAGCAGTACTTC. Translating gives CASSQTGGTYEQYF.

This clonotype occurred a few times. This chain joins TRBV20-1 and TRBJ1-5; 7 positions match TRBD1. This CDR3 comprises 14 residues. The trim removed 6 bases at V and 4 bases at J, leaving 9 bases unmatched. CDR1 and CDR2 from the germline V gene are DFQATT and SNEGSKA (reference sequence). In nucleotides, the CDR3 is TGCAGTGCGAAATCTCCGGGACAGAATCAGCCCCAGCATTTT. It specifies CSAKSPGQNQPQHF.

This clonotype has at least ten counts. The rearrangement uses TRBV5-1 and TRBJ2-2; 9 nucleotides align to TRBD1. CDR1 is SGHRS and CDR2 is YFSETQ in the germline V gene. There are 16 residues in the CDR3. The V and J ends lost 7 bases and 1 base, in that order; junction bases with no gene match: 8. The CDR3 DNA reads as TGCGCCAGCGGACAGGGGACCTTTATGAACACCGGGGAGCTGTTTTTT. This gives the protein CASGQGTFMNTGELFF.

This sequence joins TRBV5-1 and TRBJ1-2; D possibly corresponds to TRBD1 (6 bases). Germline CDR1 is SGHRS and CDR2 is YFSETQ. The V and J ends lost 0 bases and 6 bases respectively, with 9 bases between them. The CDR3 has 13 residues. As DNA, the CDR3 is TGCGCCAGCAGCTTGGACAGGGTGAATGGCTACACCTTC. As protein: CASSLDRVNGYTF.

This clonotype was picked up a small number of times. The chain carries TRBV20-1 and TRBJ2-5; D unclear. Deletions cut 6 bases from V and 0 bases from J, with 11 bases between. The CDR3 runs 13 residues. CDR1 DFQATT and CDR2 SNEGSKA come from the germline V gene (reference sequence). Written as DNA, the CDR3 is TGCAGTGCCCGTAGACGTAACCAAGAGACCCAGTACTTC. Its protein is CSARRRNQETQYF.

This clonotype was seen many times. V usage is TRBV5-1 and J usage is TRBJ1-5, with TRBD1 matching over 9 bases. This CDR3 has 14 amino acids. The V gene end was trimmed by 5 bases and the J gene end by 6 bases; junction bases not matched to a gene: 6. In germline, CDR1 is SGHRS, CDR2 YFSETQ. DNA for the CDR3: TGCGCCAGCAGTCCACAGGGGGCCGGTCAGCCCCAGCATTTT. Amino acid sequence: CASSPQGAGQPQHF.

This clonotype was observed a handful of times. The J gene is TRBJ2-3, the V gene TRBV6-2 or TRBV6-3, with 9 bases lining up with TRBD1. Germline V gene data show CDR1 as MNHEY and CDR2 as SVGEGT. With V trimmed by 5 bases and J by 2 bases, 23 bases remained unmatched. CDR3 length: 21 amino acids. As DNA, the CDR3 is TGTGCCAGCAGTACGGCCCCCGGGACAGGGCCATCATCCTGCATCACAGATACGCAGTATTTT. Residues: CASSTAPGTGPSSCITDTQYF.

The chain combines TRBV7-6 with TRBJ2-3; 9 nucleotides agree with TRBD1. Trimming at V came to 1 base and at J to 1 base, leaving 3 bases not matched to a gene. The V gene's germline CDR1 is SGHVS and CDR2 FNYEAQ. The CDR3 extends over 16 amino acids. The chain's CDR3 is CASSLGGTGRTDTQYF. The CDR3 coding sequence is TGTGCCAGCAGCTTAGGGGGGACAGGGCGCACAGATACGCAGTATTTT.

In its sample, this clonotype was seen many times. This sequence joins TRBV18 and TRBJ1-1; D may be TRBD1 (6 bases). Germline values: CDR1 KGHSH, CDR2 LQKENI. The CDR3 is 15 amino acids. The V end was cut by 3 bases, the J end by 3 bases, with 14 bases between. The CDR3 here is CASSPQGWEDTEAFF. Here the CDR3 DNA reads TGTGCCAGCTCACCGCAGGGGTGGGAGGACACTGAAGCTTTCTTT.

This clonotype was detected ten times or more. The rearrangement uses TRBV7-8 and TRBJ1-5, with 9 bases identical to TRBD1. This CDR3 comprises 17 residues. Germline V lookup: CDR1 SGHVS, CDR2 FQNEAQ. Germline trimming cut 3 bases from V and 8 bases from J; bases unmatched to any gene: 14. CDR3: CASSLNRDRARRKPQHF. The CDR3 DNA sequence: TGTGCCAGCAGCTTGAACCGGGACAGGGCCCGTCGGAAGCCCCAGCATTTT.

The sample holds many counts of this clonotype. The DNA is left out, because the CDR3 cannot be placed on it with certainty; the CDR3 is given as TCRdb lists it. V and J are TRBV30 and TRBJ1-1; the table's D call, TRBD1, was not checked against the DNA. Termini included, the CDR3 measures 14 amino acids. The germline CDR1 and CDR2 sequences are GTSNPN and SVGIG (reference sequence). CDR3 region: CAWSVGQGAEYDFF.

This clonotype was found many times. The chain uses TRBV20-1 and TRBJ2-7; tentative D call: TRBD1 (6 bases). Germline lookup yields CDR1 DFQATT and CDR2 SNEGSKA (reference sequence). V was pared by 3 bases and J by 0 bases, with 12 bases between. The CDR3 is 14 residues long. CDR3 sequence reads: CSAREEDSSYEQYF. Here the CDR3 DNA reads TGCAGTGCTAGGGAAGAGGACAGCTCCTACGAGCAGTACTTC.

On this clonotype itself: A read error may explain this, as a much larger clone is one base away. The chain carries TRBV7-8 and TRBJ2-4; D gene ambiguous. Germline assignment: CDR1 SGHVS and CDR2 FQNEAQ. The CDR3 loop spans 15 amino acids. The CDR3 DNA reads TGTGTCAGCAGCTTAACGGCGGTAGCCAAAAACATTCAGTACTTC. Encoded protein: CVSSLTAVAKNIQYF.

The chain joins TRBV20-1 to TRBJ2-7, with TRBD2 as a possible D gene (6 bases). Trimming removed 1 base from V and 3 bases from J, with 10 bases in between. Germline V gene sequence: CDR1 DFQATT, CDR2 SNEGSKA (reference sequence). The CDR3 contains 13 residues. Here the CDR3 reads CSARGTKNYEQYF. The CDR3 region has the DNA TGCAGTGCTAGAGGGACTAAAAACTACGAGCAGTACTTC.

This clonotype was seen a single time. In nucleotides, the CDR3 is TGTGCCAGCATCGCAGAGGGCGGGAAGACCCAGTACTTC. It yields the protein CASIAEGGKTQYF. This chain uses TRBV5-6 with TRBJ2-5, with a weak D call TRBD2 (6 bases). Germline V gives CDR1 SGHDT, CDR2 YYEEEE. V was shortened by 6 bases and J by 6 bases, with 15 bases between the two germline ends. This CDR3 comprises 13 residues.

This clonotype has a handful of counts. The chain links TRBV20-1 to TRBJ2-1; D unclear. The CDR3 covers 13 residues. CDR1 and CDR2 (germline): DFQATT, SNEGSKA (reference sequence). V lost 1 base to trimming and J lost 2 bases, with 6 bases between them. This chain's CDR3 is CSARGTAYNEQFF. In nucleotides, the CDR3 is TGCAGTGCTAGAGGGACCGCCTACAATGAGCAGTTCTTC.

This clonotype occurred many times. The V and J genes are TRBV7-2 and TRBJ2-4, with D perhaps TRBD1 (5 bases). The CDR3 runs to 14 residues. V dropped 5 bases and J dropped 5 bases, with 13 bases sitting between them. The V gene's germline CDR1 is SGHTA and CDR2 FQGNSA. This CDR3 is CASSPDRVQNIQYF. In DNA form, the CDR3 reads TGTGCCAGCAGCCCCGACAGAGTACAAAACATTCAGTACTTC. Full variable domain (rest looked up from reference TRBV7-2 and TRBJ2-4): GAGVSQSPSNKVTEKGKDVELRCDPISGHTALYWYRQSLGQGLEFLIYFQGNSAPDKSGLPSDRFSAERTGGSVSTLTIQRTQQEDSAVYLCASSPDRVQNIQYFGAGTRLSVL.

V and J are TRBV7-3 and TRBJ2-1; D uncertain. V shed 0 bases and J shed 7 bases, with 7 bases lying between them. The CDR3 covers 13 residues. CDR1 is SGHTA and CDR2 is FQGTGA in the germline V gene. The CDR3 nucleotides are TGTGCCAGCAGCTTAACTGGTGGGAATGAGCAGTTCTTC. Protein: CASSLTGGNEQFF.

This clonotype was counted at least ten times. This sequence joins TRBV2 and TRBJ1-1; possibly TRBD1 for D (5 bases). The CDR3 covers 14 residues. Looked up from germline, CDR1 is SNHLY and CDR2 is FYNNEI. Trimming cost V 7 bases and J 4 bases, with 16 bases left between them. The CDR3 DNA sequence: TGTGCCAGCACCATGGAGGGGATGGGCACTGAAGCTTTCTTT. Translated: CASTMEGMGTEAFF.

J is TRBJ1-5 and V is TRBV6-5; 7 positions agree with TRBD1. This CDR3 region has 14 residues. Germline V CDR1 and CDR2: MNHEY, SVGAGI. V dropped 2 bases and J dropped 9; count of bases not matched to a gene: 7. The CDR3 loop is CASSYRGREGPQHF. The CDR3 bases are TGTGCCAGCAGTTACAGGGGGCGGGAGGGGCCCCAGCATTTT.

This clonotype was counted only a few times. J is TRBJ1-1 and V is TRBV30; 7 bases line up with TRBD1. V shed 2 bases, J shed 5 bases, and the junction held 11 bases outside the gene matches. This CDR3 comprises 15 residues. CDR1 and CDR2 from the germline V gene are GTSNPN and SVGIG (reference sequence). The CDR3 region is CAWSKPGQQVTEAFF. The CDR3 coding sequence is TGTGCCTGGAGTAAACCGGGACAGCAAGTTACTGAAGCTTTCTTT.

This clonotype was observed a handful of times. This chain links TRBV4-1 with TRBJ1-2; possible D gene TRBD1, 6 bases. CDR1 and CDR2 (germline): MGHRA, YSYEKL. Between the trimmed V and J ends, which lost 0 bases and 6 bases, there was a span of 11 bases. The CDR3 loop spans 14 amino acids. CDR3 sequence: CASSQDPGGNGYTF. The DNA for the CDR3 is TGCGCCAGCAGCCAAGATCCCGGGGGCAATGGCTACACCTTC.

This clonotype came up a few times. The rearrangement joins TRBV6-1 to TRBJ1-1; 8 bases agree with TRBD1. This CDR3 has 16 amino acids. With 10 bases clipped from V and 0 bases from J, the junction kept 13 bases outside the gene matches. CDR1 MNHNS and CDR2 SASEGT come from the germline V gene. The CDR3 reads CATLSLGQGLNTEAFF. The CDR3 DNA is TGTGCCACCCTGAGCCTTGGACAGGGCTTGAACACTGAAGCTTTCTTT.

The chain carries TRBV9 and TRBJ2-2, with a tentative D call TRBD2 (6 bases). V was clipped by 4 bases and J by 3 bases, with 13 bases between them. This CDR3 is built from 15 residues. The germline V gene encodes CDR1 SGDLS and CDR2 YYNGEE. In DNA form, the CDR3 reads TGTGCCAGCAGCCTCCGGGGGTCGGACACCGGGGAGCTGTTTTTT. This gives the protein CASSLRGSDTGELFF.

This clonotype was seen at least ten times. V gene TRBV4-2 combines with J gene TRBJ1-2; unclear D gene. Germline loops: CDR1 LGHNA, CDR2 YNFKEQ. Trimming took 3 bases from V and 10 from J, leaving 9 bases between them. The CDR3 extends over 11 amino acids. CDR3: CASSHGRNYTF. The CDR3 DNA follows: TGTGCCAGCAGCCATGGCCGGAACTACACCTTC.

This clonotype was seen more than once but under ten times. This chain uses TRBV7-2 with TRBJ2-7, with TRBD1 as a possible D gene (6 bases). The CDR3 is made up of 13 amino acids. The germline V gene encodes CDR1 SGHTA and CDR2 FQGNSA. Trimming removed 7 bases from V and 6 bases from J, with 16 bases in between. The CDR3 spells CASTRGPAFEQYF. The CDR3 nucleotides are TGTGCCAGCACCAGGGGCCCTGCTTTCGAGCAGTACTTC.

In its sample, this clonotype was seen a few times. The CDR3 is CASRPPPGLAGGLSGELFF. The CDR3 coding sequence is TGTGCCAGCAGGCCGCCCCCGGGACTAGCGGGAGGGCTGTCCGGGGAGCTGTTTTTT. The J gene is TRBJ2-2, the V gene TRBV6-2 or TRBV6-3, with 16 bases fitting TRBD2. Germline lookup yields CDR1 MNHEY and CDR2 SVGEGT. Trimming cost V 6 bases and J 6 bases; bases outside gene matches: 13. The CDR3 covers 19 residues.

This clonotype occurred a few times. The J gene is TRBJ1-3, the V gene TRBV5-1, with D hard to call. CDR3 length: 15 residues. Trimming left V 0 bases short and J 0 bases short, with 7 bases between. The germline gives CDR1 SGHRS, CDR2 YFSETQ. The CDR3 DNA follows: TGCGCCAGCAGCTTGGAGGGCGGCTCTGGAAACACCATATATTTT. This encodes CASSLEGGSGNTIYF.

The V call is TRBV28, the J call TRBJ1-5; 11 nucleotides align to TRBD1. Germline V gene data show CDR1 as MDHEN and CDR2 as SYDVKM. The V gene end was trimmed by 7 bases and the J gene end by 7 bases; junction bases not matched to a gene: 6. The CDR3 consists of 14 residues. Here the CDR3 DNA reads TGTGCCAGCATTGGGACAGGGGGATGGCAGCCCCAGCATTTT. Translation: CASIGTGGWQPQHF. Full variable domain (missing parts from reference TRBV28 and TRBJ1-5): DVKVTQSSRYLVKRTGEKVFLECVQDMDHENMFWYRQDPGLGLRLIYFSYDVKMKEKGDIPEGYSVSREKKERFSLILESASTNQTSMYLCASIGTGGWQPQHFGDGTRLSIL.